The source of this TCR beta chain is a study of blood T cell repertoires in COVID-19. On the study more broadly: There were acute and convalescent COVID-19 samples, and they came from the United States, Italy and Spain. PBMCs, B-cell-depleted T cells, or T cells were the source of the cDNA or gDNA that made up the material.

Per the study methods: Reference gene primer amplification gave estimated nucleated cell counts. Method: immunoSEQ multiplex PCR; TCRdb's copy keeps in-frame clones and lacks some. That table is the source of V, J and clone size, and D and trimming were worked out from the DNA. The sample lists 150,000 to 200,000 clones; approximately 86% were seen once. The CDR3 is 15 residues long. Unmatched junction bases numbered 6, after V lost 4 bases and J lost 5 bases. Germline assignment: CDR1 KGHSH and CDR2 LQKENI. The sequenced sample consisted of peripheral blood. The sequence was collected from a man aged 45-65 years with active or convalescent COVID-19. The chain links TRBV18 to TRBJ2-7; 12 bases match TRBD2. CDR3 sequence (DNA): TGTGCCAGCTCACAGATCCGACTAGCGGGGGACGAGCAGTACTTC. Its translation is CASSQIRLAGDEQYF.